The 13 T cell receptor beta chains below come from one sample, sequenced in a study of beta chain features in type 1 diabetes. The study reverse transcribed the entire isolated RNA, so it sequenced expressed TCRB transcripts. Sequencing was performed with immunoSEQ multiplex PCR; in TCRdb, only in-frame clones are kept and a portion is missing. The sample has 300,000 or so clones; approximately 15% are singletons. Study results and limitations: Shortening that was moderate but significant affected the TCRB CDR3s of Type 1 diabetes patients in all four CD4+ subsets.

Antigens of these TCRs are unknown. Specimen: naive CD4+ T cells from blood. The receptors stem from a man under 40 with type 1 diabetes.

In this sample, this clone turned up a few times. The V gene is TRBV11-2, the J gene TRBJ2-1; 11 bases map to TRBD2. Germline V lookup: CDR1 SGHAT, CDR2 FQNNGV. This CDR3 contains 14 residues. Unmatched junction bases numbered 6, after V lost 7 bases and J lost 7 bases. The CDR3 region has the DNA TGTGCCAGCACCCTAGCGGGAGGAAGGAATGAGCAGTTCTTC. Translation gives CASTLAGGRNEQFF. Using reference TRBV11-2 and TRBJ2-1 for the parts outside the CDR3, the full variable domain is EAGVAQSPRYKIIEKRQSVAFWCNPISGHATLYWYQQILGQGPKLLIQFQNNGVVDDSQLPKDRFSAERLKGVDSTLKIQPAKLEDSAVYLCASTLAGGRNEQFFGPGTRLTVL.

V and J are TRBV28 and TRBJ1-1; TRBD1 aligns across 8 bases. This CDR3 spans 16 amino acids. V lost 8 bases, J lost 10 bases, and 21 bases stayed unmatched. Germline values: CDR1 MDHEN, CDR2 SYDVKM. The CDR3 spells CASHSFRGQGIFAAFF. The CDR3, as DNA: TGTGCCAGCCATAGCTTTCGCGGACAGGGAATTTTTGCAGCTTTCTTT. Full variable domain (remainder filled in from reference TRBV28 and TRBJ1-1): DVKVTQSSRYLVKRTGEKVFLECVQDMDHENMFWYRQDPGLGLRLIYFSYDVKMKEKGDIPEGYSVSREKKERFSLILESASTNQTSMYLCASHSFRGQGIFAAFFGQGTRLTVV.

On this clone: The same CDR3 also results from other DNA sequences found in this sample. The CDR3 DNA sequence: TGTGCCAGCAGTTTGTACTCCTACGAGCAGTACTTC. Translated, it gives CASSLYSYEQYF. The rearrangement uses TRBV28 and TRBJ2-7, with unresolved D. The V gene lost 3 bases and the J gene lost 0 bases, with 3 bases spanning the gap. CDR3 size: 12 residues. Germline CDR1 is MDHEN and CDR2 is SYDVKM.

This clone was seen a handful of times. V and J are TRBV29-1 and TRBJ1-1; D gene unclear. Germline V lookup: CDR1 SQVTM, CDR2 ANQGSEA. The CDR3 has 13 residues. The CDR3, as DNA: TGCATGGCCGGGGTCGGTGGCAACACTGAAGCTTTCTTT. As protein: CMAGVGGNTEAFF.

This clone has just a few counts. This chain uses TRBV5-1 with TRBJ1-1; no clear D. CDR1 SGHRS and CDR2 YFSETQ come from the germline V gene. This CDR3 is built from 15 residues. V lost 1 base and J 1 base, leaving 11 bases between the germline ends. The CDR3 sequence: CASSLLLIENTEAFF. CDR3 DNA sequence: TGCGCCAGCAGCTTGCTCCTCATAGAGAACACTGAAGCTTTCTTT.

There are a few counts of this clone. The chain combines TRBV5-6 with TRBJ2-5; TRBD2 agrees at 9 bases. Losses at the gene ends were 8 bases for V and 5 bases for J; bases not matched to a gene: 13. CDR3 length: 15 amino acids. Germline V gene sequence: CDR1 SGHDT, CDR2 YYEEEE. This CDR3 reads CASGGGRARDETQYF. The CDR3 DNA sequence: TGTGCCAGTGGGGGCGGGAGGGCCCGAGATGAGACCCAGTACTTC. Complete variable domain (other parts from reference TRBV5-6 and TRBJ2-5): DAGVTQSPTHLIKTRGQQVTLRCSPKSGHDTVSWYQQALGQGPQFIFQYYEEEERQRGNFPDRFSGHQFPNYSSELNVNALLLGDSALYLCASGGGRARDETQYFGPGTRLLVL.

This chain uses TRBV10-3 with TRBJ1-5; 7 nucleotides agree with TRBD1. The CDR3 runs 16 residues. V gave up 10 bases and J gave up 0 bases; unmatched junction bases: 12. Germline CDR1 ENHRY, CDR2 SYGVKD. CDR3 loop: CASGTEGVYSNQPQHF. The CDR3 coding sequence is TGTGCCAGCGGGACAGAAGGCGTTTATAGCAATCAGCCCCAGCATTTT.

This clone was counted between two and nine times. The chain couples TRBV18 to TRBJ2-2, with 14 bases identical to TRBD2. The CDR3 runs 17 residues. J gave up 7 bases and V 4 bases, and 8 bases lay outside the gene matches. Germline V gene data show CDR1 as KGHSH and CDR2 as LQKENI. Here the CDR3 DNA reads TGTGCCAGCTCACTACTGGGACTAGCGGGAGTCGGCGGGGAGCTGTTTTTT. Protein sequence: CASSLLGLAGVGGELFF.

As DNA, the CDR3 is TGTGCCAGCAGCTTAAAACGCAGCGTTGCCGGGGAGCTGTTTTTT. As protein: CASSLKRSVAGELFF. The gene calls are TRBV11-2 and TRBJ2-2; D not certain. CDR3 length equals 15 residues. Germline CDR1 reads SGHAT; CDR2 reads FQNNGV. V lost 2 bases to trimming and J lost 6 bases, with 13 bases between them.

The genes are TRBV18 and TRBJ2-7; 11 nucleotides match TRBD1. V was pared by 4 bases and J by 5 bases, with 4 bases of the junction left unmatched. The CDR3 contains 14 residues. Germline values: CDR1 KGHSH, CDR2 LQKENI. In DNA, the CDR3 is TGTGCCAGCTCACGGGGACAGGGGGTCAACGAGCAGTACTTC. Encoded protein: CASSRGQGVNEQYF.

This clone has just a few counts. J is TRBJ2-5 and V is TRBV5-1, with 7 bases lining up with TRBD1. This CDR3 is 15 amino acids long. CDR1 is SGHRS, CDR2 YFSETQ, per germline. V dropped 5 bases and J dropped 2; count of bases not matched to a gene: 9. The CDR3, as DNA: TGCGCCAGCAGGGCAACCGGGACAGCGCAAGAGACCCAGTACTTC. Translation gives CASRATGTAQETQYF. Filled out from reference TRBV5-1 and TRBJ2-5, the complete variable domain reads KAGVTQTPRYLIKTRGQQVTLSCSPISGHRSVSWYQQTPGQGLQFLFEYFSETQRNKGNFPGRFSGRQFSNSRSEMNVSTLELGDSALYLCASRATGTAQETQYFGPGTRLLVL.

The rearrangement links TRBV7-9 to TRBJ2-7; D perhaps matches TRBD2 (8 bases). Trimming took 5 bases from V and 1 from J, leaving 21 bases between them. Per germline, CDR1 SEHNR and CDR2 FQNEAQ (reference sequence). This CDR3 comprises 17 residues. The CDR3 reads CASSDQLAAGGSYEQYF. CDR3 nucleotides: TGTGCCAGCAGCGACCAACTAGCGGCAGGGGGTTCCTACGAGCAGTACTTC.

This chain links TRBV5-1 with TRBJ2-7; 11 nucleotides align to TRBD1. The V segment lost 7 bases and the J segment 2 bases; nucleotides outside the gene matches: 2. CDR3 length: 13 amino acids. Per the germline V gene, CDR1 is SGHRS and CDR2 is YFSETQ. This CDR3 reads CASGQGAPYEQYF. The CDR3 DNA is TGCGCCAGCGGACAGGGGGCACCCTACGAGCAGTACTTC.